The entry that follows covers one T cell receptor (beta chain) sequence. No antigen is known for it. As for time point: after neoadjuvant nivolumab, at surgical resection. These oral cavity squamous cell carcinomas were HPV-negative and locally advanced. Analysis of PBMCs was direct, with no culture step. CDR3 size: 14 residues. Trimming stripped 0 bases from V and 4 bases from J, with 9 bases between. The germline V gene has CDR1 MNHEY and CDR2 SVGAGI. This sample was taken from a study of neoadjuvant anti-PD-1 for oral cavity cancer. At the level of the study: Around day 43, patients without progression received a fourth nivolumab dose before surgery. Findings of the study overall: Only a few patients per response group were TCR-analyzed; validation needed.

Produced via immunoSEQ multiplex PCR; TCRdb's table is partial and in-frame only. The sample holds around 13,000 clones; 65% to 80% are singletons and the top ten take roughly 2%. This sequence originates from a person aged 35 to 85 with oral cavity squamous cell carcinoma. This chain connects TRBV6-5 to TRBJ1-1, with D possibly being TRBD1 (6 bases). The specimen comprised PBMCs, sampled after nivolumab (anti-PD-1) treatment. The CDR3 region is CASSYSNRVTEAFF. CDR3 nucleotides: TGTGCCAGCAGTTACTCGAACAGGGTCACTGAAGCTTTCTTT.